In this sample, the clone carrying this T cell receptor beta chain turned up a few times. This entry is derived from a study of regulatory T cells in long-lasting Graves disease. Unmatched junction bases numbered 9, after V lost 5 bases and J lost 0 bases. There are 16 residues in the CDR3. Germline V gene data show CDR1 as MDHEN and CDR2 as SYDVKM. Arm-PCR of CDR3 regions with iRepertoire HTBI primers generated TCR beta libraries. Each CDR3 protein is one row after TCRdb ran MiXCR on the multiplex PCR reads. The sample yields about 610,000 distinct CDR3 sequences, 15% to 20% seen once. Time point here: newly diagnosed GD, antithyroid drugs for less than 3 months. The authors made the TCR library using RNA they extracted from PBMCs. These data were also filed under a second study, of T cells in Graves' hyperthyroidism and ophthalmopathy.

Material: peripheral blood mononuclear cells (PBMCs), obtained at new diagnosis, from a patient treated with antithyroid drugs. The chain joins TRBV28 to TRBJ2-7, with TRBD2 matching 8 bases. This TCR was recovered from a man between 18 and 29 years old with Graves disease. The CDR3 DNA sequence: TGTGCCAGCAGTCCGGGGGGGCAGGGAAGCTCCTACGAGCAGTACTTC. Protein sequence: CASSPGGQGSSYEQYF.